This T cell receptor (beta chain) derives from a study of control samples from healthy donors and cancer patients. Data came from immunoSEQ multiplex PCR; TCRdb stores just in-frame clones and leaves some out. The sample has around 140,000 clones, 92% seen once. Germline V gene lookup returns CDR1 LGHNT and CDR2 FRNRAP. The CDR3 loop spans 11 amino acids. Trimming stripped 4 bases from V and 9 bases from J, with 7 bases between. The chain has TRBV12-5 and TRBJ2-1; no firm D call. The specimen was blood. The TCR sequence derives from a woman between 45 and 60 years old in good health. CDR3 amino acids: CASGSGPEQFF. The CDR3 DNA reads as TGTGCTAGTGGTTCCGGGCCTGAGCAGTTCTTC.